These 21 T cell receptor beta chains share one sample of origin, sequenced in a study of CD8 T cells in Susac syndrome. An input of about 0.5 to 1 ug of RNA was subjected to reverse transcription using random hexamers. TCRdb called the immunoSEQ multiplex PCR reads again in MiXCR, with one record for every CDR3 protein. Here the sample spans tens of thousands of distinct CDR3 sequences, 93% being singletons. Sequenced: CD8+ T cells from PBMCs. These receptors came from a human donor with Susac syndrome.

J is TRBJ1-1 and V is TRBV9, with D possibly being TRBD1 (6 bases). This CDR3 contains 15 residues. The V gene lost 1 base and the J gene lost 1 base, with 11 bases spanning the gap. The V gene's germline CDR1 is SGDLS and CDR2 YYNGEE. The CDR3 nucleotides are TGTGCCAGCAGCGTAAAGGGGGGCGGGAACACTGAAGCTTTCTTT. It translates to CASSVKGGGNTEAFF.

This rearrangement joins TRBV4-1 to TRBJ2-7, with TRBD1 identical over 8 bases. V lost 4 bases to trimming and J lost 3 bases; unmatched junction nucleotides: 5. Germline V CDR1 and CDR2: MGHRA, YSYEKL. CDR3 length: 14 amino acids. CDR3 loop: CASSPRTGLYEQYF. CDR3 nucleotide sequence: TGCGCCAGCAGCCCCCGGACAGGGCTCTACGAGCAGTACTTC.

J is TRBJ1-2 and V is TRBV9; possibly TRBD1 for D (6 bases). There are 17 residues in the CDR3. Per the germline V gene, CDR1 is SGDLS and CDR2 is YYNGEE. Trimming cost V 0 bases and J 0 bases, with 15 bases left between them. CDR3 amino acids: CASSVEGQPDTNYGYTF. The DNA for the CDR3 is TGTGCCAGCAGCGTAGAAGGACAGCCGGATACTAACTATGGCTACACCTTC.

The chain carries TRBV12-3 or TRBV12-4 and TRBJ2-7; weak D call: TRBD2 (6 bases). This CDR3 spans 13 amino acids. Deletions cut 6 bases from V and 4 bases from J, with 13 bases between. The CDR3 coding sequence is TGTGCCAGCAGCCCGGGAGAAGGTTACGAGCAGTACTTC. Translated, it gives CASSPGEGYEQYF.

The chain uses TRBV28 and TRBJ2-7, with 9 bases aligning to TRBD2. The junction had 13 bases not matched to a gene; V was cut back by 4 bases and J by 3 bases. CDR3 length: 17 amino acids. Germline-derived CDR1 and CDR2 are MDHEN and SYDVKM. CDR3 region: CASSSSYAGGSNYEQYF. In nucleotides, the CDR3 is TGTGCCAGCAGTTCTAGTTACGCGGGGGGGTCAAACTACGAGCAGTACTTC.

The chain carries TRBV28 and TRBJ1-6; D remains ambiguous. Germline V gives CDR1 MDHEN, CDR2 SYDVKM. V dropped 7 bases and J dropped 0 bases, with 10 bases sitting between them. The CDR3 sequence is 15 residues long. CDR3 amino acids: CASTDTGSYNSPLHF. The CDR3, as DNA: TGTGCCAGCACTGACACTGGCTCCTATAATTCACCCCTCCACTTT. Using reference TRBV28 and TRBJ1-6 for the parts outside the CDR3, the full variable domain is DVKVTQSSRYLVKRTGEKVFLECVQDMDHENMFWYRQDPGLGLRLIYFSYDVKMKEKGDIPEGYSVSREKKERFSLILESASTNQTSMYLCASTDTGSYNSPLHFGNGTRLTVT.

The chain employs TRBV12-3 or TRBV12-4 and TRBJ2-2, with 7 bases that match TRBD1. The CDR3 totals 14 residues. J lost 4 bases, V lost 11 bases, and 10 bases had no gene match. The CDR3 sequence: CAVHRGMGTGELFF. The CDR3 bases are TGTGCCGTACACAGGGGAATGGGCACCGGGGAGCTGTTTTTT.

CDR3 in amino acids: CAWVRDRGLYEQYF. The CDR3 DNA is TGTGCCTGGGTAAGGGACAGAGGCTTATACGAGCAGTACTTC. This sequence joins TRBV30 and TRBJ2-7; TRBD1 matches 7 bases. Germline lookup yields CDR1 GTSNPN and CDR2 SVGIG (reference sequence). The CDR3 is 14 residues long. Trimming at V came to 5 bases and at J to 4 bases, leaving 11 bases not matched to a gene.

A single count supports this clonotype. This chain links TRBV6-2 or TRBV6-3 with TRBJ1-6; D may be TRBD1 (5 bases). In germline, CDR1 is MNHEY, CDR2 SVGEGT. Trimming shortened V by 6 bases and J by 0 bases, and 15 bases separated the two germline ends. The CDR3 length is 17 residues. CDR3 loop: CASRNRDASSYNSPLHF. The CDR3 DNA reads TGTGCCAGCAGAAACCGGGACGCGAGCTCCTATAATTCACCCCTCCACTTT.

The chain has TRBV7-9 and TRBJ2-7, with D unresolved. Germline CDR1 SEHNR, CDR2 FQNEAQ (reference sequence). V was trimmed by 4 bases and J by 4 bases, leaving 11 bases between them. This CDR3 contains 13 residues. CDR3: CASSYSHIYEQYF. The CDR3 region has the DNA TGTGCCAGCAGCTACTCTCATATTTACGAGCAGTACTTC.

The CDR3 sequence is CASSPYDSNQPQHF. For the CDR3, the DNA is TGTGCCAGCAGCCCCTACGATAGCAATCAGCCCCAGCATTTT. This chain links TRBV7-9 with TRBJ1-5; D uncertain. This CDR3 is built from 14 residues. In germline, CDR1 is SEHNR, CDR2 FQNEAQ (reference sequence). Trimming removed 5 bases at V and 0 bases at J, with 8 bases between.

The chain links TRBV5-6 to TRBJ2-5; D ambiguous. V gave up 2 bases and J gave up 5 bases, with 13 bases separating them. In germline, CDR1 is SGHDT, CDR2 YYEEEE. The CDR3 consists of 14 residues. CDR3 DNA sequence: TGTGCCAGCAGCTTCTCGATCTACGGCGAGACCCAGTACTTC. The encoded protein is CASSFSIYGETQYF.

This clonotype was recorded a few times. The chain links TRBV11-2 to TRBJ2-2, with D maybe TRBD1 (6 bases). The CDR3 is made up of 13 amino acids. V was trimmed by 5 bases and J by 6 bases, leaving 10 bases between them. Germline CDR1 is SGHAT and CDR2 is FQNNGV. CDR3 sequence reads: CASSLQGAGELFF. The DNA for the CDR3 is TGTGCCAGCAGCCTACAGGGAGCCGGGGAGCTGTTTTTT.

This chain connects TRBV20-1 to TRBJ1-6; 8 nucleotides match TRBD1. The length of the CDR3 is 17 residues. Germline values: CDR1 DFQATT, CDR2 SNEGSKA (reference sequence). The V gene end was trimmed by 2 bases and the J gene end by 4 bases; junction bases not matched to a gene: 10. The CDR3: CSARTQTGARYNSPLHF. The CDR3 DNA follows: TGCAGTGCTAGAACTCAGACAGGGGCGAGGTATAATTCACCCCTCCACTTT.

The chain joins TRBV19 to TRBJ1-2, with 8 bases matching TRBD1. The CDR3 is made up of 16 amino acids. Trimming cost V 4 bases and J 3 bases; bases outside gene matches: 10. Germline V gene data show CDR1 as LNHDA and CDR2 as SQIVND (reference sequence). The CDR3 protein is CASSTGQGRNHYGYTF. CDR3 nucleotides: TGTGCCAGTAGTACCGGACAGGGACGGAACCACTATGGCTACACCTTC. The full variable domain, its missing parts supplied by reference TRBV19 and TRBJ1-2, is DGGITQSPKYLFRKEGQNVTLSCEQNLNHDAMYWYRQDPGQGLRLIYYSQIVNDFQKGDIAEGYSVSREKKESFPLTVTSAQKNPTAFYLCASSTGQGRNHYGYTFGSGTRLTVV.

J is TRBJ2-2 and V is TRBV11-1; 9 bases match TRBD1. CDR1 and CDR2 from the germline V gene are SGHAT and FQDESV (reference sequence). The CDR3 spans 16 residues. V dropped 1 base and J dropped 0; count of bases not matched to a gene: 0. The CDR3 nucleotides read TGTGCCAGCAGCTTAGGACAGGGGGCGAACACCGGGGAGCTGTTTTTT. Translating gives CASSLGQGANTGELFF.

This chain connects TRBV5-1 to TRBJ2-7; 12 bases map to TRBD1. Trimming took 1 base from V and 4 from J; bases not matched to a gene: 6. The V gene's germline CDR1 is SGHRS and CDR2 YFSETQ. The CDR3 spans 16 residues. CDR3 DNA sequence: TGCGCCAGCAGCTTGTTAGGGGACAGGGGGCAATACGAGCAGTACTTC. Protein: CASSLLGDRGQYEQYF.

The chain carries TRBV7-9 and TRBJ2-7; TRBD1 might be the D (5 bases). The CDR3 spans 13 residues. The germline gives CDR1 SEHNR, CDR2 FQNEAQ (reference sequence). With 5 bases removed from V and 2 bases from J, the gap between germline ends came to 10 bases. CDR3 bases: TGTGCCAGCAGCCCACCGACAGCCTACGAGCAGTACTTC. This codes for CASSPPTAYEQYF.

The rearrangement joins TRBV7-2 to TRBJ2-5, with D perhaps assigned TRBD1 or TRBD2 (6 bases each). V was shortened by 5 bases and J by 5 bases, with 15 bases between the two germline ends. The V gene's germline CDR1 is SGHTA and CDR2 FQGNSA. There are 14 residues in the CDR3. This CDR3 is CASSPPKGGETQYF. The CDR3 DNA is TGTGCCAGCAGCCCCCCGAAAGGGGGGGAGACCCAGTACTTC.

This clonotype has only one observation. The J gene is TRBJ2-3, the V gene TRBV6-6, with 7 nucleotides matching TRBD1. The CDR3 has 15 residues. CDR1 is MNHNY, CDR2 SVGAGI, per germline (reference sequence). The V segment lost 2 bases and the J segment 2 bases; nucleotides outside the gene matches: 4. CDR3 protein: CASSYRGQATDTQYF. CDR3 in DNA: TGTGCCAGCAGTTACCGTGGACAGGCCACAGATACGCAGTATTTT.

The gene calls are TRBV24-1 and TRBJ2-5, with 8 bases matching TRBD2. The CDR3 consists of 13 residues. Germline values: CDR1 KGHDR, CDR2 SFDVKD. The V and J ends lost 9 bases and 3 bases, in that order; junction bases with no gene match: 5. The CDR3 protein is CATADSGEETQYF. The CDR3 DNA reads as TGTGCCACCGCTGATAGCGGGGAAGAGACCCAGTACTTC.